This TCR beta chain is drawn from a study of cytomegalovirus exposure and HLA in healthy donors. Study-level background: Drawn from HLA-typed donors, tens of millions of unique TCRs were held in an early data release.

Remarks on this clone: Its antigen is not identified.

The PCR contained 60 Vbeta and 13 Jbeta primers. The data were produced by immunoSEQ multiplex PCR, yet TCRdb's version contains in-frame clones alone and is incomplete. Counted here are around 200,000 clones, 75% to 90% occurring once; the ten biggest clones make up 2.5% to 3.5%. V shed 2 bases and J shed 6 bases, with 14 bases lying between them. There are 13 residues in the CDR3. CDR1 GTSNPN and CDR2 SVGIG come from the germline V gene (reference sequence). The study, taken as a whole, reports: High sensitivity and specificity were reportedly achieved when the classifier diagnosed cytomegalovirus status.

The V and J genes are TRBV30 and TRBJ2-7; D is unclear. Sequencing used PBMCs. The sequence came from a woman aged 40-49 years in good health and CMV-seronegative. The CDR3 bases are TGTGCCTGGAGTAATGACCCCCAGGTCGAGCAGTACTTC. It specifies CAWSNDPQVEQYF. The whole variable domain, remainder taken from reference TRBV30 and TRBJ2-7, is SQTIHQWPATLVQPVGSPLSLECTVEGTSNPNLYWYRQAAGRGLQLLFYSVGIGQISSEVPQNLSASRPQDRQFILSSKKLLLSDSGFYLCAWSNDPQVEQYFGPGTRLTVT.